The clone carrying this T cell receptor (beta chain) has at least ten counts. TCRdb used MiXCR to reprocess the 5' RACE reads, holding one entry per CDR3 protein. The sample carries 60,000 or so distinct CDR3 sequences, around an eighth recorded once. The data belong to a study of early T cells in non-severe SARS-CoV-2 infection. Trimming removed 5 bases at V and 7 bases at J, with 17 bases between. This CDR3 has 14 amino acids. Per germline, CDR1 MDHEN and CDR2 SYDVKM. This TCR was sampled from an adult who was a healthcare worker with PCR-confirmed SARS-CoV-2 infection or an uninfected control (not recorded which). Sequences were derived from whole blood, sampled at baseline. This chain joins TRBV28 and TRBJ1-1, with D perhaps matching TRBD1 (5 bases). CDR3 residues: CASSPVGGSSEAFF. The CDR3 region has the DNA TGTGCCAGCAGTCCGGTGGGGGGGAGTAGTGAAGCTTTCTTT. The entire variable domain, with the rest obtained from reference TRBV28 and TRBJ1-1, is as follows: DVKVTQSSRYLVKRTGEKVFLECVQDMDHENMFWYRQDPGLGLRLIYFSYDVKMKEKGDIPEGYSVSREKKERFSLILESASTNQTSMYLCASSPVGGSSEAFFGQGTRLTVV.